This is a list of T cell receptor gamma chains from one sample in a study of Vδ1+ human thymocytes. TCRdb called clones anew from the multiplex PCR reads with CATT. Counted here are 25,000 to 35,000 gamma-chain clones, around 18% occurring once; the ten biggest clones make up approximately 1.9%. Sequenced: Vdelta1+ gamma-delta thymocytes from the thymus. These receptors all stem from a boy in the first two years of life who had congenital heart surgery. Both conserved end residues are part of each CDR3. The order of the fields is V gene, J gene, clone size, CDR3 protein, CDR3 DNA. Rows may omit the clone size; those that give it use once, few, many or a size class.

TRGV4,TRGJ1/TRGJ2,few,CATWDPLNYYKKLF,TGTGCCACCTGGGATCCATTAAACTATTATAAGAAACTCTTT
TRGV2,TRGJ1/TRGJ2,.,CATGDGQEYYKKLF,TGTGCCACCGGGGACGGGCAGGAGTACTATAAGAAACTCTTT
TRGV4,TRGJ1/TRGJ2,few,CATWPLPYYKKLF,TGTGCCACCTGGCCGCTCCCTTATTATAAGAAACTCTTT
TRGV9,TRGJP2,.,CALWEGERVKTF,TGTGCCTTGTGGGAGGGGGAGAGGGTCAAGACGTTT
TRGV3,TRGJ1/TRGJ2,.,CATWDWCYKKLF,TGTGCCACCTGGGACTGGTGTTATAAGAAACTCTTT
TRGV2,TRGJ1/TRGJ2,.,CATWDGLGEFHKKLF,TGTGCCACCTGGGATGGGCTCGGTGAATTTCATAAGAAACTCTTT
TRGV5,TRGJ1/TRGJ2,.,CATWDYSPYYKKLF,TGTGCCACCTGGGACTACTCCCCTTATTATAAGAAACTCTTT
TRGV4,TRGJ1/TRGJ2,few,CATWDSLNYYKKLF,TGTGCCACCTGGGATTCCCTAAATTATTATAAGAAACTCTTT
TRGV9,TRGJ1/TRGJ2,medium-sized,CALWEVRCYKKLF,TGTGCCTTGTGGGAGGTGCGGTGTTATAAGAAACTCTTT
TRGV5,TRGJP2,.,CATWDRPQNSSDWIKTF,TGTGCCACCTGGGACAGGCCCCAGAATAGTAGTGATTGGATCAAGACGTTT
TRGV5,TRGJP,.,CATWDPELGKKIKVF,TGTGCCACCTGGGACCCCGAGTTGGGCAAAAAAATCAAGGTATTT
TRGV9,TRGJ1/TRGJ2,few,CALWDFPAPHYKKLF,TGTGCCTTGTGGGATTTTCCGGCTCCCCATTATAAGAAACTCTTT
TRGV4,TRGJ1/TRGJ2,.,CATWDESNYKKLF,TGTGCCACCTGGGATGAAAGTAATTATAAGAAACTCTTT
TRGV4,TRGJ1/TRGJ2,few,CATWDLQTKKLF,TGTGCCACCTGGGACCTCCAAACTAAGAAACTCTTT
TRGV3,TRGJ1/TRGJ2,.,CATWDRDYKKLF,TGTGCCACCTGGGACCGCGATTATAAGAAACTCTTT
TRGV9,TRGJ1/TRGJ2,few,CALWEALTPYKKLF,TGTGCCTTGTGGGAGGCGCTGACGCCTTATAAGAAACTCTTT
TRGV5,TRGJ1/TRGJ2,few,CATWLGNAGATKIGKLF,TGTGCCACCTGGCTAGGCAACGCGGGGGCAACAAAGATTGGGAAACTCTTT
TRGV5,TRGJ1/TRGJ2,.,CATWATNYYKKLF,TGTGCCACCTGGGCCACGAATTATTATAAGAAACTCTTT
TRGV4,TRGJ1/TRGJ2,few,CATWDGLGYKKLF,TGTGCCACCTGGGATGGGCTAGGATATAAGAAACTCTTT
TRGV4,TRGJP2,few,CATWDLDWGIDWIKTF,TGTGCCACCTGGGATCTCGATTGGGGGATTGATTGGATCAAGACGTTT
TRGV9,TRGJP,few,CALWEVRFQELGKKIKVF,TGTGCCTTGTGGGAGGTCCGATTCCAAGAGTTGGGCAAAAAAATCAAGGTATTT
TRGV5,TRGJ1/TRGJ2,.,CATWDRLENVKKLF,TGTGCCACCTGGGACAGATTAGAGAACGTTAAGAAACTCTTT
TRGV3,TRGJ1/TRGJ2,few,CATWDRLLGVHKKLF,TGTGCCACCTGGGACAGGCTACTGGGAGTTCATAAGAAACTCTTT
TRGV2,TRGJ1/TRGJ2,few,CATWGPMGKLF,TGTGCCACCTGGGGCCCGATGGGGAAACTCTTT
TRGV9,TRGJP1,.,CALWEGGGWFKIF,TGTGCCTTATGGGAGGGGGGGGGTTGGTTCAAGATATTT
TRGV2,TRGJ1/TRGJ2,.,CATWDGPTNKKLF,TGTGCCACCTGGGACGGGCCGACAAATAAGAAACTCTTT
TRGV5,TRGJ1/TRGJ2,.,CATWDRHPYYKKLF,TGTGCCACCTGGGACAGGCACCCTTATTATAAGAAACTCTTT
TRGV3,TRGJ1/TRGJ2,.,CATWDRLGLF,TGTGCCACCTGGGACAGGCTGGGACTCTTT
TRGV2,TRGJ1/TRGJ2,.,CATWDGTLYYKKLF,TGTGCCACCTGGGACGGCACCCTTTATTATAAGAAACTCTTT
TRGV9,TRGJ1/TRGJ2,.,CALWEKEYYKKLF,TGTGCCTTGTGGGAGAAGGAATATTATAAGAAACTCTTT
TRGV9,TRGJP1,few,CALWEVNTTGWFKIF,TGTGCCTTGTGGGAGGTTAATACCACTGGTTGGTTCAAGATATTT
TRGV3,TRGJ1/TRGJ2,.,CATWDRPGGYKKLF,TGTGCCACCTGGGACAGGCCTGGTGGTTATAAGAAACTCTTT
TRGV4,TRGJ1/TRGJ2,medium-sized,CATWDSYYKKLF,TGTGCCACCTGGGATAGTTATTATAAGAAACTCTTT
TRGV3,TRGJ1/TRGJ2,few,CATWGTSYYKKLF,TGTGCCACCTGGGGCACTTCTTATTATAAGAAACTCTTT
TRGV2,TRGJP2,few,CATWDGPERGDWIKTF,TGTGCCACCTGGGACGGGCCTGAACGCGGTGATTGGATCAAGACGTTT